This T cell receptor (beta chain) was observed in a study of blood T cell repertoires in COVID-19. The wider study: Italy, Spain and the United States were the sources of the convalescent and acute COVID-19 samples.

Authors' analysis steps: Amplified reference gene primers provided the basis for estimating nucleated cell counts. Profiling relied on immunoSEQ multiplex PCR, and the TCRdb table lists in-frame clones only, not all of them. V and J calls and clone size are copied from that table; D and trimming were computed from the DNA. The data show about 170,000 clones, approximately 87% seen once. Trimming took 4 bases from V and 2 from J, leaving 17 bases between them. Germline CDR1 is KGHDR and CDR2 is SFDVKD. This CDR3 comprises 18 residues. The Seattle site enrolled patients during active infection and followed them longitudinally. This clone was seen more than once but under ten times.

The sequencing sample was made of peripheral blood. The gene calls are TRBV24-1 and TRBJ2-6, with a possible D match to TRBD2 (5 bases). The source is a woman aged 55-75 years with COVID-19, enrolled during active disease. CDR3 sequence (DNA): TGTGCCACCAGTGACGTGGACGGGCGGGTGGCTGGGGCCAACGTCCTGACTTTC. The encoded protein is CATSDVDGRVAGANVLTF.